This T cell receptor (beta chain) comes out of a study of post-analysis software for immune sequencing data. Study in general: As for disease course, relapsing-remitting, secondary progressive and progressive-relapsing multiple sclerosis were all included. Findings and limits, study-wide: In patients, 4 to 6 TRBV segments were more frequent than in controls, with TRBV5-6, TRBV5-1 and TRBV20-1 among them. The study found significantly lower normalized Chao1 diversity in multiple sclerosis patients than in controls.

This clonotype was found a few times. Its antigen is currently unknown. CDR3 length equals 12 residues. In germline, CDR1 is SQVTM, CDR2 ANQGSEA. V was shortened by 5 bases and J by 4 bases, with 11 bases between the two germline ends. Carried by the TCR beta cDNA libraries were unique molecular identifiers. It was from roughly 1.1 to 9.2 million T cells that some 470,000 cDNA molecules came. Via MiXCR, TCRdb re-called the PCR reads, giving one row per CDR3 protein. The repertoire holds more than 450,000 distinct CDR3 sequences, with about a third as singletons. The source material was blood. This chain links TRBV29-1 with TRBJ1-1, with D uncertain. The receptor comes from a girl younger than 18 with multiple sclerosis. The CDR3 nucleotides are TGCAGCGTTCGGGGTTGGATCACTGAAGCTTTCTTT. It codes for CSVRGWITEAFF.